The T cell receptor (beta chain) described here comes from a study of blood T cell repertoires in COVID-19. For the study at large: T cells, B-cell-depleted T cells, or PBMCs provided the cDNA or gDNA that served as material.

The data were produced by immunoSEQ multiplex PCR, yet TCRdb's version contains in-frame clones alone and is incomplete. The sample lists hundreds of thousands of clones, roughly 86% occurring once. This CDR3 contains 14 residues. V trimming: 7 bases; J trimming: 9 bases; junction bases outside the gene matches: 8. Germline V gives CDR1 KGHDR, CDR2 SFDVKD. This chain links TRBV24-1 with TRBJ2-3, with 11 bases aligning to TRBD2. Input material: peripheral blood. This TCR was recovered from a human donor in a cohort sampled during active COVID-19. The CDR3 sequence: CATSPGTSGQTQYF. Written as DNA, the CDR3 is TGTGCCACCAGCCCCGGGACTAGCGGACAAACGCAGTATTTT.